The entry that follows covers one T cell receptor beta chain sequence. Its antigen remains unknown. This specimen comes from a study of T cells in Graves' hyperthyroidism and ophthalmopathy. Study-wide context: Sampling of peripheral blood happened at initial diagnosis, prior to any treatment. Findings of the study overall: Among thyroid clonotypes expanded above 0.001, most also appeared in blood. Ophthalmopathy onset followed model prediction by a median approximately 7 months.

Diagnostic assessment was based on clinical symptoms, serum thyroxine and TRAb, thyroid ultrasound and orbital computed tomography. The source material, RNA transcripts, was used to amplify TCR beta CDR3 regions. A set of HTBI primers served as the primers for a first-round RT-PCR of the TCR CDR3. TCRdb recomputed calls from the multiplex PCR reads with MiXCR, one row per CDR3 protein. The top ten hold 6.5% to 8% of the sample, which has 500,000 to 750,000 distinct CDR3 sequences, 15% to 17% seen once. Specimen: blood. The receptor was isolated from a woman in her 30s with Graves' hyperthyroidism.

CDR3 bases: TGTGCCAGCAGCCGGGACACCAGCTCTGGAAACACCATATATTTT. This encodes CASSRDTSSGNTIYF. The chain employs TRBV7-2 and TRBJ1-3, with a tentative D call TRBD1 (6 bases). The CDR3 contains 15 residues. Germline loops: CDR1 SGHTA, CDR2 FQGNSA. V was pared by 5 bases and J by 0 bases, with 11 bases between.